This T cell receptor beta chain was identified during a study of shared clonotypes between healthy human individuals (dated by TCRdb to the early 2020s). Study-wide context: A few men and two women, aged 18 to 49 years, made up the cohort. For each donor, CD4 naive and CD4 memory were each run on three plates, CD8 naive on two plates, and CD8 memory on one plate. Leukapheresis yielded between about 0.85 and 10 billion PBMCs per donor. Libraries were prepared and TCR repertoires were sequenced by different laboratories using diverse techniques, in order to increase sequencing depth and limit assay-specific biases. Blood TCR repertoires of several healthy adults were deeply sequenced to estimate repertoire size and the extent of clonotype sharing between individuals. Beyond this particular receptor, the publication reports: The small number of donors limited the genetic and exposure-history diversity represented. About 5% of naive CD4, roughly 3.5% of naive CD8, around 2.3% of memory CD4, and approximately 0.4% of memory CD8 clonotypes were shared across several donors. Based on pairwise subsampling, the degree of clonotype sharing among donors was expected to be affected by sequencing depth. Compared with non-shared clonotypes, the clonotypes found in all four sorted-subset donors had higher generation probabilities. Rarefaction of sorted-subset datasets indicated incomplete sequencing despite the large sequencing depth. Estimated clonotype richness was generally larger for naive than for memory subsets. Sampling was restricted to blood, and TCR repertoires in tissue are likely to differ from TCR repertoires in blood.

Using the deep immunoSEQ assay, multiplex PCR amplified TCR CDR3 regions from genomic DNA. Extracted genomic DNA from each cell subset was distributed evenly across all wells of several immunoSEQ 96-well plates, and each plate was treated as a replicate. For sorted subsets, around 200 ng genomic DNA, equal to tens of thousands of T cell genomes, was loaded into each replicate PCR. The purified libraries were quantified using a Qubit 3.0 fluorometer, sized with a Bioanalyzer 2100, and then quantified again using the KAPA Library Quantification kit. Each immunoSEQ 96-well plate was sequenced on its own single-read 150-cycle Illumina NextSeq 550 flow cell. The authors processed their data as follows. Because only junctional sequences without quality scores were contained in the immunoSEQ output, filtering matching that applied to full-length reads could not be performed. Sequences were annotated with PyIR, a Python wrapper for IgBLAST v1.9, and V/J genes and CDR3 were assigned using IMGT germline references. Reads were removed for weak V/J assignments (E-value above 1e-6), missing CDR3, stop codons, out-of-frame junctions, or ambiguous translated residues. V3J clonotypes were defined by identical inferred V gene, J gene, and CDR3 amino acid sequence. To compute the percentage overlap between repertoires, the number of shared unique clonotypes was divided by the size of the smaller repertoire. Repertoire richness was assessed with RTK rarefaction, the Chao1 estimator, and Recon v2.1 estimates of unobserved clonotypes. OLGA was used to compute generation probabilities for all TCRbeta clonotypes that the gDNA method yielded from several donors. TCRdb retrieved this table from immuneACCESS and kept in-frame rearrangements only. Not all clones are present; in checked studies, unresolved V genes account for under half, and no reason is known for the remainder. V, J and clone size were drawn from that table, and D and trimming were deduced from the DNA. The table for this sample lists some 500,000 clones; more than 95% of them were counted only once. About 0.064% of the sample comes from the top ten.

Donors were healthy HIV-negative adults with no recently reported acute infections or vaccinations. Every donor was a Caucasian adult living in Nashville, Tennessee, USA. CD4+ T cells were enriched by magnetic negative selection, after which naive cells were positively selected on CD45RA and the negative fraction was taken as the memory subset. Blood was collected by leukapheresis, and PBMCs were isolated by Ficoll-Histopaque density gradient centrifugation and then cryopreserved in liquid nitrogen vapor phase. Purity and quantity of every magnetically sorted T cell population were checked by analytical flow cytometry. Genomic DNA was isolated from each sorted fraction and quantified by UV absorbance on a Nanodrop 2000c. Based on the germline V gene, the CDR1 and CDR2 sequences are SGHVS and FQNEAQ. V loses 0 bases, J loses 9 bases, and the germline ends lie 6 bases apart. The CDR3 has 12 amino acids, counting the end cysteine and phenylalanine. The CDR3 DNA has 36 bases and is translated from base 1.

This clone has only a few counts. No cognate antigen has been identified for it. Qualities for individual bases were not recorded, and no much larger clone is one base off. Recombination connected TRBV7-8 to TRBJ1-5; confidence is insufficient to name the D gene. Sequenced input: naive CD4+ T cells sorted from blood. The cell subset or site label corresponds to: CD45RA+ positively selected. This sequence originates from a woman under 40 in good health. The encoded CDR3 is CASSLAASPQHF. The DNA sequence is TGTGCCAGCAGCTTAGCGGCGTCGCCCCAGCATTTT.